The 18 T cell receptor beta chains presented below share a single source sample, sequenced in a study of T cell changes during pregnancy in multiple sclerosis. Sequenced by immunoSEQ multiplex PCR; TCRdb stores in-frame clones only, minus some. The sample yields roughly 69,000 clones, more than 85% seen once. Sequences were derived from CD4+ T cells from peripheral blood mononuclear cells, sampled in the third trimester of pregnancy. The origin of the receptors is a female donor in good health, enrolled as a control in a pregnancy study.

Here the CDR3 reads CAIRPGLASDTQYF. As DNA, the CDR3 is TGTGCCATCAGACCGGGACTAGCTTCAGATACGCAGTATTTT. The chain has TRBV10-3 and TRBJ2-3; 9 positions match TRBD2. The V gene's germline CDR1 is ENHRY and CDR2 SYGVKD. The CDR3 runs 14 residues. The J segment lost 4 bases and the V segment lost 6 bases, leaving 5 bases of the junction unmatched.

V and J are TRBV18 and TRBJ1-2; 8 bases map to TRBD1. There are 14 residues in the CDR3. Germline values: CDR1 KGHSH, CDR2 LQKENI. Germline trimming cut 3 bases from V and 4 bases from J; bases unmatched to any gene: 4. This CDR3 reads CASSPRDRFYGYTF. The CDR3 coding sequence is TGTGCCAGCTCACCCCGGGACAGGTTCTATGGCTACACCTTC.

This rearrangement joins TRBV2 to TRBJ1-2; D remains unclear. CDR1 and CDR2 (germline): SNHLY, FYNNEI. Trimming took off 4 bases at V and 7 bases at J, with 13 bases between the two ends. This CDR3 is 13 amino acids long. The CDR3 region has the DNA TGTGCCAGCAGTGTTGGCAGGTCAGGTGGCTACACCTTC. Its protein is CASSVGRSGGYTF.

This clone was seen a single time. CDR3 bases: TGCGCCAGCAGCCAGGATCTAGCGGGGGGCCACAATGAGCAGTTCTTC. It specifies CASSQDLAGGHNEQFF. The chain combines TRBV4-3 with TRBJ2-1; the match to TRBD2 covers 11 bases. Germline V gene sequence: CDR1 LGHNA, CDR2 YSLEER. The CDR3 loop spans 16 amino acids. Losses at the gene ends were 3 bases for V and 5 bases for J; bases not matched to a gene: 6.

The gene calls are TRBV9 and TRBJ2-1; TRBD2 agrees at 11 bases. CDR1 and CDR2 from the germline V gene are SGDLS and YYNGEE. The CDR3 covers 17 residues. The junction had 9 bases not matched to a gene; V was cut back by 0 bases and J by 7 bases. The CDR3 here is CASSVGPLLAGGNEQFF. The CDR3 nucleotides read TGTGCCAGCAGCGTAGGCCCTCTCCTAGCGGGGGGTAATGAGCAGTTCTTC. Full variable domain (outside the CDR3, taken from reference TRBV9 and TRBJ2-1): DSGVTQTPKHLITATGQRVTLRCSPRSGDLSVYWYQQSLDQGLQFLIQYYNGEERAKGNILERFSAQQFPDLHSELNLSSLELGDSALYFCASSVGPLLAGGNEQFFGPGTRLTVL.

To note about this clone: The sample holds other DNA sequences that translate to the same CDR3. The chain employs TRBV7-2 and TRBJ1-5; 9 bases align to TRBD1. Germline V gene data show CDR1 as SGHTA and CDR2 as FQGNSA. V shed 2 bases, J shed 4 bases, and the junction held 3 bases outside the gene matches. The CDR3 is 15 amino acids. This CDR3 is CASSLLGTGNQPQHF. The CDR3 DNA reads TGTGCCAGCAGCTTATTAGGGACAGGGAATCAGCCCCAGCATTTT.

The rearrangement joins TRBV27 to TRBJ1-4, with D hard to call. The CDR3 spans 15 residues. Germline V CDR1 and CDR2: MNHEY, SMNVEV (reference sequence). Trimming took 3 bases from V and 6 from J, leaving 14 bases between them. In DNA, the CDR3 is TGTGCCAGCAGTTTTATAGGCCTAGGCGATGAAAAACTGTTTTTT. Protein product: CASSFIGLGDEKLFF.

The rearrangement joins TRBV19 to TRBJ2-3, with D possibly matching TRBD1 (5 bases). The germline V and J ends were trimmed by 3 bases and 1 base, with 17 bases remaining between them. Germline CDR1 and CDR2: LNHDA and SQIVND (reference sequence). This CDR3 contains 17 residues. CDR3 protein: CASSMALGWGGTDTQYF. The CDR3 DNA reads as TGTGCCAGTAGTATGGCTTTGGGCTGGGGCGGCACAGATACGCAGTATTTT.

The rearrangement links TRBV6-4 to TRBJ2-5, with D possibly TRBD2 on 6 matching bases. Germline V gives CDR1 MRHNA, CDR2 SNTAGT. The CDR3 is 13 amino acids. V lost 5 bases and J 2 bases, leaving 9 bases between the germline ends. The CDR3 DNA sequence: TGTGCCAGCAGTATGGACTATCAAGAGACCCAGTACTTC. Protein product: CASSMDYQETQYF.

The rearrangement links TRBV5-1 to TRBJ1-2, with TRBD1 identical over 7 bases. V lost 1 base to trimming and J lost 3 bases; unmatched junction nucleotides: 0. CDR3 length equals 13 residues. CDR1 SGHRS and CDR2 YFSETQ come from the germline V gene. The CDR3 loop is CASSLTGDYGYTF. CDR3 coding DNA: TGCGCCAGCAGCTTGACAGGGGACTATGGCTACACCTTC.

This clone was detected only once. J is TRBJ1-2 and V is TRBV2; the match to TRBD1 covers 8 bases. CDR3 length: 14 residues. The ends lost 6 bases at V and 5 bases at J; junction bases unmatched: 8. CDR1 and CDR2 (germline): SNHLY, FYNNEI. CDR3 protein: CASRSIRGRYGYTF. In nucleotides, the CDR3 is TGTGCCAGCAGGTCCATCAGGGGGCGATATGGCTACACCTTC.

The chain has TRBV11-2 and TRBJ2-1; 14 bases are shared with TRBD2. CDR1 and CDR2 (germline): SGHAT, FQNNGV. This CDR3 region has 17 residues. The ends lost 3 bases at V and 8 bases at J; junction bases unmatched: 9. CDR3 amino acids: CASSFGLAGGRGHEQFF. The DNA of the CDR3 is TGTGCCAGCAGCTTCGGACTAGCGGGGGGCAGGGGCCATGAGCAGTTCTTC.

The chain employs TRBV19 and TRBJ2-1; D ambiguous. CDR3 length: 15 amino acids. Germline V gene lookup returns CDR1 LNHDA and CDR2 SQIVND (reference sequence). Trimming pared 5 bases from V and 0 bases from J, leaving 11 bases between. CDR3: CASSVDFFSYNEQFF. The CDR3, as DNA: TGTGCCAGTAGTGTCGACTTCTTCTCCTACAATGAGCAGTTCTTC.

This clone occurred once. The gene calls are TRBV10-3 and TRBJ2-5; tentative D call: TRBD1 (5 bases). The CDR3 covers 15 residues. Trimming took 3 bases from V and 1 from J, leaving 12 bases between them. Germline V lookup: CDR1 ENHRY, CDR2 SYGVKD. CDR3 sequence: CAISDAGSGQETQYF. The DNA of the CDR3 is TGTGCCATCAGTGATGCAGGGTCGGGCCAAGAGACCCAGTACTTC.

The chain couples TRBV5-1 to TRBJ2-2; the D gene is possibly TRBD1 (5 bases). Germline assignment: CDR1 SGHRS and CDR2 YFSETQ. V lost 6 bases and J 2 bases, leaving 11 bases between the germline ends. The CDR3 sequence is 14 residues long. Here the CDR3 DNA reads TGCGCCAGCACCTGGGGCAGCAACACCGGGGAGCTGTTTTTT. Protein: CASTWGSNTGELFF. The whole variable domain, filled in from reference TRBV5-1 and TRBJ2-2, reads KAGVTQTPRYLIKTRGQQVTLSCSPISGHRSVSWYQQTPGQGLQFLFEYFSETQRNKGNFPGRFSGRQFSNSRSEMNVSTLELGDSALYLCASTWGSNTGELFFGEGSRLTVL.

This rearrangement joins TRBV18 to TRBJ1-6, with a possible D match to TRBD1 (6 bases). The V and J ends lost 6 bases and 5 bases respectively, with 14 bases between them. Germline values: CDR1 KGHSH, CDR2 LQKENI. This CDR3 has 15 residues. This CDR3 reads CASSQRTVDNSPLHF. For the CDR3, the DNA is TGTGCCAGCTCCCAAAGGACAGTAGATAATTCACCCCTCCACTTT.

V usage is TRBV4-1 and J usage is TRBJ2-5; TRBD1 matches at 8 bases. Germline CDR1 reads MGHRA; CDR2 reads YSYEKL. V lost 3 bases and J lost 1; bases outside the gene matches: 7. The length of the CDR3 is 16 residues. CDR3 residues: CASSHPTGGFQETQYF. The CDR3 bases are TGCGCCAGCAGCCACCCAACAGGGGGTTTCCAAGAGACCCAGTACTTC.

The CDR3 DNA follows: TGTGCCAGCGGGACAGGGTTTGGCACAGATACGCAGTATTTT. It is translated as CASGTGFGTDTQYF. V gene TRBV6-6 combines with J gene TRBJ2-3; 9 nucleotides align to TRBD1. CDR1 is MNHNY, CDR2 SVGAGI, per germline (reference sequence). The V gene end was trimmed by 8 bases and the J gene end by 1 base; junction bases not matched to a gene: 4. The CDR3 runs to 14 residues.